The 23 T cell receptor beta chains presented below share a single source sample, sequenced in a study of regulatory T cells in long-lasting Graves disease. According to the study, TCR beta libraries were built with iRepertoire HTBI primers and CDR3-region Arm-PCR. TCRdb reanalysed the multiplex PCR reads using MiXCR and keeps one entry per CDR3 protein. The sample carries about 220,000 distinct CDR3 sequences, roughly a fifth recorded once. Time point of the sample: newly diagnosed GD, antithyroid drugs for less than 3 months. There was RNA extracted from PBMCs, and the TCR library was made from it. These data also featured in a second study, about T cells in Graves' hyperthyroidism and ophthalmopathy.

The source material was peripheral blood mononuclear cells (PBMCs), sampled at new diagnosis, from a patient treated with antithyroid drugs. These TCRs come from a woman aged 25-40 years with Graves disease.

This clonotype was seen a few times. A junction end diverges from the germline sequence, so it may reflect a read error. The CDR3 nucleotides read TGTGCTAGCAGCTTGGGGACATATTACGAGCAGTACTTC. Protein: CASSLGTYYEQYF. The chain is built from TRBV7-7 and TRBJ2-7; maybe TRBD1 (6 bases). From germline, CDR1 is SSHAT and CDR2 FNYEAQ (reference sequence). The CDR3 loop spans 13 amino acids.

This clonotype was seen repeatedly, ten times or more. The J gene is TRBJ1-2, the V gene TRBV13; 12 bases match TRBD1. The CDR3 covers 15 residues. V was clipped by 4 bases and J by 8 bases; unmatched bases: 8. Germline V CDR1 and CDR2: PRHDT, FYEKMQ (reference sequence). Written as DNA, the CDR3 is TGTGCCAGCAGCTACTCCGGGACAGGGGGCCGAGGCTACACCTTC. This encodes CASSYSGTGGRGYTF.

In its sample, this clonotype was seen many times. The chain couples TRBV2 to TRBJ2-5, with TRBD2 as a possible D gene (7 bases). Trimming stripped 7 bases from V and 4 bases from J, with 19 bases between. From germline, CDR1 is SNHLY and CDR2 FYNNEI. The CDR3 spans 15 residues. The CDR3 protein is CASNEAGGAGETQYF. The CDR3 coding sequence is TGTGCCAGCAACGAAGCTGGGGGGGCCGGAGAGACCCAGTACTTC. Full variable domain (missing parts from reference TRBV2 and TRBJ2-5): EPEVTQTPSHQVTQMGQEVILRCVPISNHLYFYWYRQILGQKVEFLVSFYNNEISEKSEIFDDQFSVERPDGSNFTLKIRSTKLEDSAMYFCASNEAGGAGETQYFGPGTRLLVL.

In its sample, this clonotype was seen many times. The CDR3 reads CAWSVTTTSSPIYF. CDR3 DNA: TGTGCCTGGAGTGTAACCACCACCTCAAGCCCCATATATTTT. The chain joins TRBV30 to TRBJ1-3; no definite D call. CDR1 GTSNPN and CDR2 SVGIG come from the germline V gene (reference sequence). This CDR3 region has 14 residues. The V and J ends lost 0 bases and 11 bases respectively, with 17 bases between them.

This clonotype came up many times. The rearrangement joins TRBV6-2 or TRBV6-3 to TRBJ2-7, with D tentatively TRBD1 or TRBD2 (5 bases each). Trimming left V 1 base short and J 4 bases short, with 11 bases between. CDR3 size: 14 residues. Looked up from germline, CDR1 is MNHEY and CDR2 is SVGEGT. CDR3 in amino acids: CASSYWGKRYEQYF. The CDR3 DNA follows: TGTGCCAGCAGTTACTGGGGGAAGAGATACGAGCAGTACTTC.

This sequence joins TRBV10-2 and TRBJ2-7, with D tentatively TRBD1 or TRBD2 (6 bases each). Germline V gene sequence: CDR1 WSHSY, CDR2 SAAADI. V was cut by 8 bases and J by 0 bases, with 26 bases left in between. CDR3 length: 18 residues. This CDR3 reads CASGGWGAPTPSSYEQYF. The CDR3 DNA follows: TGCGCCAGCGGGGGTTGGGGGGCTCCCACCCCATCCTCCTACGAGCAGTACTTC.

This clonotype was counted only a few times. V gene TRBV19 combines with J gene TRBJ2-7; 7 bases are a match to TRBD2. This CDR3 spans 13 amino acids. CDR1 is LNHDA, CDR2 SQIVND, per germline (reference sequence). Germline trimming cut 7 bases from V and 6 bases from J; bases unmatched to any gene: 9. CDR3 nucleotides: TGTGCCAGTACGGGACTAAGGAGCGGCGAGCAGTACTTC. It is translated as CASTGLRSGEQYF.

This clonotype was found many times. The chain is built from TRBV6-1 and TRBJ2-5, with 8 bases matching TRBD1. CDR1 is MNHNS and CDR2 is SASEGT in the germline V gene. Trimming took 5 bases from V and 5 from J; bases not matched to a gene: 10. This CDR3 contains 15 residues. DNA for the CDR3: TGTGCCAGCAGTCGGACAGGGACGACAGAGGAGACCCAGTACTTC. Its translation is CASSRTGTTEETQYF.

Ten or more counts support this clonotype. V gene TRBV5-1 combines with J gene TRBJ2-3, with 10 bases identical to TRBD2. Germline trimming cut 4 bases from V and 3 bases from J; bases unmatched to any gene: 2. The CDR3 covers 14 residues. Germline values: CDR1 SGHRS, CDR2 YFSETQ. The CDR3 nucleotides read TGCGCCAGCAGCGAGACTAGCGGGACAGATACGCAGTATTTT. This encodes CASSETSGTDTQYF.

This chain joins TRBV15 and TRBJ2-7; 7 bases fit TRBD1. Germline V gene data show CDR1 as LNHNV and CDR2 as YYDKDF (reference sequence). V was clipped by 0 bases and J by 3 bases; unmatched bases: 11. This CDR3 contains 17 residues. The CDR3 DNA reads as TGTGCCACCAGCAGAGAAATCGCGGCCGACAGGGTCTACGAGCAGTACTTC. Translating it yields CATSREIAADRVYEQYF. Drawing the rest from reference TRBV15 and TRBJ2-7, the complete variable domain is DAMVIQNPRYQVTQFGKPVTLSCSQTLNHNVMYWYQQKSSQAPKLLFHYYDKDFNNEADTPDNFQSRRPNTSFCFLDIRSPGLGDTAMYLCATSREIAADRVYEQYFGPGTRLTVT.

This chain uses TRBV9 with TRBJ2-1; 8 bases map to TRBD2. Per the germline V gene, CDR1 is SGDLS and CDR2 is YYNGEE. With V trimmed by 1 base and J by 6 bases, 6 bases remained unmatched. The CDR3 is 15 amino acids. For the CDR3, the DNA is TGTGCCAGCAGCGTAACAGCGGGAGTCCCCAATGAGCAGTTCTTC. It encodes CASSVTAGVPNEQFF.

This clonotype showed up many times. This CDR3 reads CASGSGKTGGFTDTQYF. CDR3 nucleotide sequence: TGTGCTAGTGGTTCCGGGAAGACAGGGGGGTTCACAGATACGCAGTATTTT. The J gene is TRBJ2-3, the V gene TRBV12-5, with 9 bases that match TRBD1. The CDR3 is made up of 17 amino acids. CDR1 LGHNT and CDR2 FRNRAP come from the germline V gene. V lost 4 bases and J lost 2; bases outside the gene matches: 10.

This clonotype was seen ten or more times. The rearrangement links TRBV18 to TRBJ2-7; TRBD2 agrees at 11 bases. Germline CDR1 KGHSH, CDR2 LQKENI. V gave up 3 bases and J gave up 5 bases; unmatched junction bases: 3. This CDR3 contains 14 residues. CDR3 sequence (DNA): TGTGCCAGCTCACCTCCGGGACTAGCGGACGAGCAGTACTTC. This translates into CASSPPGLADEQYF.

Details on this clonotype: A far more abundant clone sits one base away, making this likely a read error. The chain recombines TRBV2 with TRBJ1-6; 7 bases align to TRBD1. Trimming took 6 bases from V and 7 from J; bases not matched to a gene: 6. CDR1 is SNHLY and CDR2 is FYNNEI in the germline V gene. CDR3 size: 14 residues. CDR3 amino acids: CASSTGQANSPLHF. For the CDR3, the DNA is TGTGCCAGCAGCACCGGACAGGCCAATTCACCCCTCCACTTT.

This clonotype was detected ten times or more. The chain links TRBV2 to TRBJ2-7; D possibly uses TRBD1 or TRBD2 (5 bases each). Germline V gene data show CDR1 as SNHLY and CDR2 as FYNNEI. This CDR3 region has 12 residues. V dropped 8 bases and J dropped 0 bases, with 8 bases sitting between them. The CDR3 loop is CASGTLSYEQYF. The CDR3 DNA is TGTGCCAGCGGGACGCTCTCCTACGAGCAGTACTTC.

In its sample, this clonotype was seen many times. CDR3 protein: CASSWPPSWGYTF. The DNA for the CDR3 is TGTGCCAGCAGTTGGCCCCCTTCCTGGGGCTACACCTTC. V is TRBV6-2 or TRBV6-3 and J is TRBJ1-2; D not resolved. This CDR3 comprises 13 residues. The germline V and J ends were trimmed by 4 bases and 8 bases, with 14 bases remaining between them. Per germline, CDR1 MNHEY and CDR2 SVGEGT.

As regards this clonotype: This sequence may be a read error, since a much larger clone differs from it by one base. The V and J genes are TRBV28 and TRBJ2-3; TRBD1 might be the D (5 bases). The CDR3 sequence is 12 residues long. Per the germline V gene, CDR1 is MDHEN and CDR2 is SYDVKM. This chain's CDR3 is CAGRTGWDTQYF. CDR3 coding DNA: TGTGCCGGCAGAACAGGATGGGATACGCAGTATTTT.

This clonotype has just a few counts. The rearrangement links TRBV19 to TRBJ2-3; 10 bases align to TRBD1. Germline CDR1 LNHDA, CDR2 SQIVND (reference sequence). This CDR3 comprises 15 residues. V gave up 6 bases and J gave up 8 bases; unmatched junction bases: 11. CDR3 region: CASRLRTGGEVTQYF. In DNA form, the CDR3 reads TGTGCCAGTAGACTCCGGACAGGGGGGGAGGTTACGCAGTATTTT.

The genes are TRBV9 and TRBJ1-1; TRBD1 aligns across 7 bases. Germline V gene sequence: CDR1 SGDLS, CDR2 YYNGEE. J was trimmed by 10 bases and V by 3 bases; bases with no gene match: 15. This CDR3 is built from 15 residues. The CDR3: CASSGTGEVEGGAFF. The CDR3 coding sequence is TGTGCCAGCAGCGGCACAGGGGAGGTAGAAGGCGGAGCTTTCTTT.

This clonotype was found many times. V gene TRBV2 combines with J gene TRBJ1-5; D unresolved. With 1 base removed from V and 4 bases from J, the gap between germline ends came to 11 bases. The CDR3 has 15 residues. Per germline, CDR1 SNHLY and CDR2 FYNNEI. The CDR3 DNA is TGTGCCAGCAGTGAAGAGGGCACTAGAAATCAGCCCCAGCATTTT. It encodes CASSEEGTRNQPQHF.

This clonotype was seen at least ten times. The CDR3 coding sequence is TGTGCCAGCAGCGCTGACAGGGTCCCCGAAATAGCGGGGATTCACAATGAGCAGTTCTTC. Translation gives CASSADRVPEIAGIHNEQFF. The J gene is TRBJ2-5, the V gene TRBV7-9; tentatively, D is TRBD2 (8 bases). The better agreement between TRBJ2-1 and the DNA end casts doubt on the J call. Germline CDR1 is SEHNR and CDR2 is FQNEAQ (reference sequence). This CDR3 comprises 20 residues.

This clonotype was picked up many times. The rearrangement links TRBV28 to TRBJ2-7; TRBD1 matches at 10 bases. Per the germline V gene, CDR1 is MDHEN and CDR2 is SYDVKM. V was pared by 2 bases and J by 1 base, with 2 bases of the junction left unmatched. The CDR3 is made up of 15 amino acids. CDR3 coding DNA: TGTGCCAGCAGTTTAGGACAGGGGGAATCCTACGAGCAGTACTTC. It specifies CASSLGQGESYEQYF.

This clonotype was detected many times. V is TRBV6-5 and J is TRBJ1-1, with 11 bases identical to TRBD1. This CDR3 comprises 16 residues. The trim removed 2 bases at V and 4 bases at J, leaving 6 bases unmatched. Germline CDR1 is MNHEY and CDR2 is SVGAGI. For the CDR3, the DNA is TGTGCCAGCAGTTACGCTACCGGGACAGGGGGCACTGAAGCTTTCTTT. This encodes CASSYATGTGGTEAFF.